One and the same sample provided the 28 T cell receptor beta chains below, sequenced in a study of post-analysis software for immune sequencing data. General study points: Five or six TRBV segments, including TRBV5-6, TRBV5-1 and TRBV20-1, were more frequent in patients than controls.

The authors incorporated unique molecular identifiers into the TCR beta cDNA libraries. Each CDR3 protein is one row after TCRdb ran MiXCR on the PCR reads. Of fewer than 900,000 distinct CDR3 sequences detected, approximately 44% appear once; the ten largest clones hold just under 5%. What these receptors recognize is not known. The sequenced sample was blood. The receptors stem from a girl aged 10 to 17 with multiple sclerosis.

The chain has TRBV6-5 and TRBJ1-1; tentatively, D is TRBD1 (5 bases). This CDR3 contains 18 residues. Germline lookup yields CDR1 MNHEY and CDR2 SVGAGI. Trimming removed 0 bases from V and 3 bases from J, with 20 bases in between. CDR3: CASSYSIAKKGTDTEAFF. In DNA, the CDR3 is TGTGCCAGCAGTTACTCGATAGCTAAGAAGGGGACCGACACTGAAGCTTTCTTT.

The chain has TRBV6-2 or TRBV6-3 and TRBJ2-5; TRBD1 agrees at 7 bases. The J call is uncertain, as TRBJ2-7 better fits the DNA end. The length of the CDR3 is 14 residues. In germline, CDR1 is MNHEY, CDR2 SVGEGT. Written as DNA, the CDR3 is TGTGCCAGCGAGGACAGGAAGGAATCCCACGAGCAGTACTTC. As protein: CASEDRKESHEQYF.

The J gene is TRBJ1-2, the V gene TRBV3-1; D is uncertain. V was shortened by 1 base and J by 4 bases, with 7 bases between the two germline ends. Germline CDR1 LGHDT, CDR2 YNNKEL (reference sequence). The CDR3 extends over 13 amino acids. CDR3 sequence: CASSQGGGYGYTF. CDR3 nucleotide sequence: TGTGCCAGCAGCCAAGGAGGCGGCTATGGCTACACCTTC.

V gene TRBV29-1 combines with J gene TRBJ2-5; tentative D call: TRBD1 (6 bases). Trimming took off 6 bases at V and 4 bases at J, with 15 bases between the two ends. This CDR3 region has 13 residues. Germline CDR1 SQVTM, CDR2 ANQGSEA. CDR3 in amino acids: CSVPSLGAETQYF. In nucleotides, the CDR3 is TGCAGCGTCCCCAGCCTGGGGGCAGAGACCCAGTACTTC.

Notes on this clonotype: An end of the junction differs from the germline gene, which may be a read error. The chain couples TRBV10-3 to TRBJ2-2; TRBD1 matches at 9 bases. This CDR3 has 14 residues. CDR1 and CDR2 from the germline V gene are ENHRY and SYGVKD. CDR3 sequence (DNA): TGTGCCGTCAGTGTGGGACAGGGTGCCGGGGAGCTGTTTTTT. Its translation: CAVSVGQGAGELFF.

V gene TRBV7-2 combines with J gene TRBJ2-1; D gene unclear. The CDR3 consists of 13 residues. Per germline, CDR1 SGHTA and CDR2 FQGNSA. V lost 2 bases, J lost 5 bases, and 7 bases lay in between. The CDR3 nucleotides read TGTGCCAGCAGCTTAACCGTCGACAATGAGCAGTTCTTC. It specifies CASSLTVDNEQFF.

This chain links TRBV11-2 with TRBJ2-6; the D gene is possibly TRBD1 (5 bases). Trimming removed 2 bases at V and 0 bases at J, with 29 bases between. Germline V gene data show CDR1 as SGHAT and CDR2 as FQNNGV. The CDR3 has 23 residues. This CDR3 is CASSLFLVSGGQVVGSGANVLTF. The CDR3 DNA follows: TGTGCCAGCAGCTTATTTCTAGTGTCGGGCGGACAAGTAGTAGGCTCTGGGGCCAACGTCCTGACTTTC.

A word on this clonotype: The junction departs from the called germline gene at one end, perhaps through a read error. The CDR3 nucleotides read TGCAGTGCCCAGACTAGCGGGGGGTACCAAGAGTCCCAGTACTTC. Translation gives CSAQTSGGYQESQYF. The chain joins TRBV20-1 to TRBJ2-5, with TRBD2 matching over 13 bases. Germline loops: CDR1 DFQATT, CDR2 SNEGSKA (reference sequence). The CDR3 has 15 amino acids.

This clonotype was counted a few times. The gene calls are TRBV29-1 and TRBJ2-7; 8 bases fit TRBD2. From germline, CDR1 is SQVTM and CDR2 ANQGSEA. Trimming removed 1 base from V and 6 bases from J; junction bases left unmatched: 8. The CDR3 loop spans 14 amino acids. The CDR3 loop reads CSVEGVSGAGEQYF. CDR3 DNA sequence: TGCAGCGTTGAAGGGGTTAGCGGGGCTGGCGAGCAGTACTTC.

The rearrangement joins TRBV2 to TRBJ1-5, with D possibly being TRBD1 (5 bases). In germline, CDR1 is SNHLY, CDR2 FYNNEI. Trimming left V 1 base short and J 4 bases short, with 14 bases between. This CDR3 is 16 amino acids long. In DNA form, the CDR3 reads TGTGCCAGCAGTGAAGTTGGGCGGGGGAAGAATCAGCCCCAGCATTTT. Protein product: CASSEVGRGKNQPQHF.

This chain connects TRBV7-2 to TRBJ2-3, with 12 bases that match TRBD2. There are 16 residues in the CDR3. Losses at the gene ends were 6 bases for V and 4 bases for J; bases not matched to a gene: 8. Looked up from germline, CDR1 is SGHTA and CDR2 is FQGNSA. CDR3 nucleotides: TGTGCCAGCAGTCTAGCGGGAGGGCGCGTTTCAGATACGCAGTATTTT. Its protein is CASSLAGGRVSDTQYF. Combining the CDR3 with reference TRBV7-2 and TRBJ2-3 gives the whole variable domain GAGVSQSPSNKVTEKGKDVELRCDPISGHTALYWYRQSLGQGLEFLIYFQGNSAPDKSGLPSDRFSAERTGGSVSTLTIQRTQQEDSAVYLCASSLAGGRVSDTQYFGPGTRLTVL.

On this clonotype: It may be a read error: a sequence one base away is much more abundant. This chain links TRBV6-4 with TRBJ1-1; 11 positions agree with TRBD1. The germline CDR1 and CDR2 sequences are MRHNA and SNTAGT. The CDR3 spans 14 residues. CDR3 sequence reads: CSSSPGTGGTEAFF. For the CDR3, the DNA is TGTTCCAGCAGTCCCGGGACAGGGGGGACTGAAGCTTTCTTT.

The CDR3 region has the DNA TGTGCCAGCAGTTCGGGCAGCGCGCACTACGAGCAGTACTTC. Protein: CASSSGSAHYEQYF. The chain is built from TRBV12-3 or TRBV12-4 and TRBJ2-7, with D hard to call. V was clipped by 4 bases and J by 3 bases, with 13 bases between them. The CDR3 is made up of 14 amino acids.

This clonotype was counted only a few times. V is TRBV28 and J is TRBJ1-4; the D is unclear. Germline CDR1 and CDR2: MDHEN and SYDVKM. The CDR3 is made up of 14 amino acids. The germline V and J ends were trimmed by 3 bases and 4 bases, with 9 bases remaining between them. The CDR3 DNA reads TGTGCCAGCAGTTTCAGGCAGATTAATGAAAAACTGTTTTTT. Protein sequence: CASSFRQINEKLFF.

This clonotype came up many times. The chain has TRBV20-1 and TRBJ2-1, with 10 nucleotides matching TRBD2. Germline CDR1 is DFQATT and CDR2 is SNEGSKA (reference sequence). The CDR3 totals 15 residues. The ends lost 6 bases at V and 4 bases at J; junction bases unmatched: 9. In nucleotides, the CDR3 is TGCAGTGCCAGTGCCATAGCGGGAGGTTACAATGAGCAGTTCTTC. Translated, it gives CSASAIAGGYNEQFF.

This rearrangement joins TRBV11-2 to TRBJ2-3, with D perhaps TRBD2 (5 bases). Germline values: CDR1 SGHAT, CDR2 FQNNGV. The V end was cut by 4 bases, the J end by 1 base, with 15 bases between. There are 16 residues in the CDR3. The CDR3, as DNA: TGTGCCAGCAGCTCGCTTTTCGGGAAGGGCACAGATACGCAGTATTTT. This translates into CASSSLFGKGTDTQYF. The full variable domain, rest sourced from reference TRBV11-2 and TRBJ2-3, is EAGVAQSPRYKIIEKRQSVAFWCNPISGHATLYWYQQILGQGPKLLIQFQNNGVVDDSQLPKDRFSAERLKGVDSTLKIQPAKLEDSAVYLCASSSLFGKGTDTQYFGPGTRLTVL.

The CDR3 region is CSVGLAGTDTQYF. DNA for the CDR3: TGCAGCGTTGGATTAGCGGGCACAGATACGCAGTATTTT. The chain uses TRBV29-1 and TRBJ2-3; D perhaps matches TRBD2 (6 bases). V lost 4 bases and J lost 1, with 9 bases in between. CDR1 is SQVTM, CDR2 ANQGSEA, per germline. There are 13 residues in the CDR3.

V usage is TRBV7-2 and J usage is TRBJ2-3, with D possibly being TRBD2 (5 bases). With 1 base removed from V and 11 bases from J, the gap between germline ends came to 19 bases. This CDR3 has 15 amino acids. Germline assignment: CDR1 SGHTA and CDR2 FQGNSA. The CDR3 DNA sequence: TGTGCCAGCAGCTTAGGGGCGCTAGCCGAGAGGGAGCAGTATTTT. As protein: CASSLGALAEREQYF.

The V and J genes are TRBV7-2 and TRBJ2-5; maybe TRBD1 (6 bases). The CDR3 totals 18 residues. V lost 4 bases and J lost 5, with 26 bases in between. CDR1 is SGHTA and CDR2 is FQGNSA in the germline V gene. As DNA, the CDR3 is TGTGCCAGCAGCTCGCCCCTCTATACACAGGGTGGAAGGGAGACCCAGTACTTC. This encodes CASSSPLYTQGGRETQYF. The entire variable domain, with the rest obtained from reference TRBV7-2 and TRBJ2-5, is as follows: GAGVSQSPSNKVTEKGKDVELRCDPISGHTALYWYRQSLGQGLEFLIYFQGNSAPDKSGLPSDRFSAERTGGSVSTLTIQRTQQEDSAVYLCASSSPLYTQGGRETQYFGPGTRLLVL.

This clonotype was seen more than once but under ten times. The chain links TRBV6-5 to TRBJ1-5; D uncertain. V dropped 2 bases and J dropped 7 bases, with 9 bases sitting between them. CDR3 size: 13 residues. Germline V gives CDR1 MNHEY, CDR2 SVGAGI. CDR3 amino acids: CASSYDGVQPQHF. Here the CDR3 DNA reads TGTGCCAGCAGTTACGACGGGGTGCAGCCCCAGCATTTT.

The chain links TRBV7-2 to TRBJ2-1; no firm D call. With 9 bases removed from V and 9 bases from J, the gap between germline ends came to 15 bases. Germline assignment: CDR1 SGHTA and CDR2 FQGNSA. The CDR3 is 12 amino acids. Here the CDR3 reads CASSLELIEQFF. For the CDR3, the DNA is TGTGCCAGTAGTTTAGAGCTCATTGAGCAGTTCTTC.

CDR3 protein: CASSYARTSTDTQYF. For the CDR3, the DNA is TGTGCCAGCAGTTATGCCAGAACTAGCACAGATACGCAGTATTTT. The chain joins TRBV6-5 to TRBJ2-3; unclear D gene. The germline V gene has CDR1 MNHEY and CDR2 SVGAGI. Trimming removed 3 bases at V and 0 bases at J, with 10 bases between. This CDR3 region has 15 residues.

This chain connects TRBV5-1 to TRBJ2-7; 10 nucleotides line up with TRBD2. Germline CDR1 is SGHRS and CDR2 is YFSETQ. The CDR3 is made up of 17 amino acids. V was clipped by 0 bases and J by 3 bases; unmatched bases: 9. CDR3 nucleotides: TGCGCCAGCAGCTTGGCCCCCACTAGCGGGGTAAACTACGAGCAGTACTTC. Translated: CASSLAPTSGVNYEQYF.

The CDR3 region is CATSDPGLVGTDTQYF. CDR3 nucleotides: TGTGCCACCAGTGATCCCGGACTAGTCGGCACAGATACGCAGTATTTT. V gene TRBV24-1 combines with J gene TRBJ2-3; 7 bases fit TRBD2. The CDR3 totals 16 residues. CDR1 is KGHDR, CDR2 SFDVKD, per germline. The ends lost 3 bases at V and 1 base at J; junction bases unmatched: 6.

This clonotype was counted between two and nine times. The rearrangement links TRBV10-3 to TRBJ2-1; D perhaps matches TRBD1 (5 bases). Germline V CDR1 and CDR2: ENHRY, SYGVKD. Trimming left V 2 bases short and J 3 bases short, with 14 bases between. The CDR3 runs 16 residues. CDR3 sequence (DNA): TGTGCCATCAGTGAGCCCCCCCAGGGAAGCTACAATGAGCAGTTCTTC. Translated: CAISEPPQGSYNEQFF.

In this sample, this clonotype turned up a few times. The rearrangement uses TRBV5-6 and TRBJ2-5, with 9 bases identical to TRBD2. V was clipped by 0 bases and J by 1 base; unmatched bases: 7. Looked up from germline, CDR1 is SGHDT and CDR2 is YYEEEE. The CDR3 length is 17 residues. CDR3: CASSLAPSGASQETQYF. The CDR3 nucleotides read TGTGCCAGCAGCTTGGCTCCTAGCGGGGCATCCCAAGAGACCCAGTACTTC.

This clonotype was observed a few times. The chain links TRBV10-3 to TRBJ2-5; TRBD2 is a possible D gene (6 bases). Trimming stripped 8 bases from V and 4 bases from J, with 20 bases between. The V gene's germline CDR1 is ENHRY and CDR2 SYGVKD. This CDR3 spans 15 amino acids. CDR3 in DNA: TGTGCCATCGCCTCTAGCGTGGGGTTTGGAGAGACCCAGTACTTC. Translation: CAIASSVGFGETQYF.

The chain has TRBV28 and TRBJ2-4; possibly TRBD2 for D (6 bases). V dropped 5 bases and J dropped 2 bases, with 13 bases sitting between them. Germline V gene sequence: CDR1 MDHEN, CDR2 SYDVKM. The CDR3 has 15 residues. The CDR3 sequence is CASSDKGRTKNIQYF. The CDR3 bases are TGTGCCAGCAGTGATAAAGGGAGGACCAAAAACATTCAGTACTTC.